These 30 T cell receptor beta chains originate from one sample sequenced in a study of OX40 agonist ivuxolimab in advanced cancers. Measured with immunoSEQ multiplex PCR; TCRdb has only the in-frame clones, and not every one. Here the sample spans tens of thousands of clones, about four fifths being singletons. Sequenced material: CD4+ or CD8+ T cells sorted from blood, taken in a trial of the OX40 agonist ivuxolimab. The receptors originated from an adult with an advanced solid tumor such as melanoma, head and neck, liver or kidney cancer.

The chain employs TRBV4-1 and TRBJ2-3; D may be TRBD1 or TRBD2 (5 bases each). This CDR3 comprises 17 residues. The ends were cut back, 2 bases at V and 4 bases at J, with 19 bases in the middle. The germline V gene has CDR1 MGHRA and CDR2 YSYEKL. The CDR3 DNA is TGCGCCAGCAGCCAACCCCTGCGGCGGGTGGGGCCAGATACGCAGTATTTT. This codes for CASSQPLRRVGPDTQYF.

This clone was observed a single time. This chain uses TRBV7-9 with TRBJ2-1, with TRBD2 matching 10 bases. With V trimmed by 5 bases and J by 0 bases, 10 bases remained unmatched. The CDR3 has 18 residues. Germline V CDR1 and CDR2: SEHNR, FQNEAQ (reference sequence). CDR3 nucleotide sequence: TGTGCCAGCAGCCCCGGGTCTAGCGGGGGCCGCTCCTACAATGAGCAGTTCTTC. This codes for CASSPGSSGGRSYNEQFF.

V is TRBV5-6 and J is TRBJ2-1, with D possibly being TRBD2 (6 bases). CDR1 SGHDT and CDR2 YYEEEE come from the germline V gene. There are 15 residues in the CDR3. Trimming took off 1 base at V and 2 bases at J, with 10 bases between the two ends. The CDR3 protein is CASSLSLAAYNEQFF. DNA of the CDR3: TGTGCCAGCAGCTTGTCTTTAGCGGCCTACAATGAGCAGTTCTTC.

The J gene is TRBJ2-3, the V gene TRBV30; D uncertain. Germline values: CDR1 GTSNPN, CDR2 SVGIG (reference sequence). Trimming took off 3 bases at V and 5 bases at J, with 6 bases between the two ends. The CDR3 is 11 amino acids. CDR3 in DNA: TGTGCCTGGAGATCGGGAGATACGCAGTATTTT. Translation gives CAWRSGDTQYF.

This chain links TRBV20-1 with TRBJ2-5; D call uncertain. Germline loops: CDR1 DFQATT, CDR2 SNEGSKA (reference sequence). Trimming removed 5 bases from V and 3 bases from J, with 7 bases in between. CDR3 length equals 11 residues. CDR3 bases: TGCAGTGCTGACCTCGAAGAGACCCAGTACTTC. It yields the protein CSADLEETQYF.

The chain carries TRBV10-3 and TRBJ2-1; a weak D match, TRBD1 (6 bases). V was cut by 3 bases and J by 6 bases, with 15 bases left in between. The CDR3 loop spans 15 amino acids. The germline V gene encodes CDR1 ENHRY and CDR2 SYGVKD. For the CDR3, the DNA is TGTGCCATCAGTGACCGGGGCAGGGGCGTCAATGAGCAGTTCTTC. This codes for CAISDRGRGVNEQFF.

The chain carries TRBV11-2 and TRBJ2-3, with D perhaps matching TRBD1 or TRBD2 (6 bases each). The CDR3 is 14 amino acids. Germline V lookup: CDR1 SGHAT, CDR2 FQNNGV. V was shortened by 5 bases and J by 4 bases, with 13 bases between the two germline ends. The CDR3 loop is CASSRRGTADTQYF. The CDR3 bases are TGTGCCAGCAGCCGGAGGGGGACCGCAGATACGCAGTATTTT.

V gene TRBV5-1 combines with J gene TRBJ2-3; tentative D call: TRBD1 (5 bases). Trimming pared 0 bases from V and 7 bases from J, leaving 15 bases between. This CDR3 is built from 15 residues. Per germline, CDR1 SGHRS and CDR2 YFSETQ. The CDR3 spells CASSLVQGGVNTQYF. For the CDR3, the DNA is TGCGCCAGCAGCTTGGTCCAGGGCGGTGTGAATACGCAGTATTTT.

The chain couples TRBV4-3 to TRBJ2-3; D not certain. The V gene's germline CDR1 is LGHNA and CDR2 YSLEER. Between the trimmed V and J ends, which lost 1 base and 2 bases, there was a span of 4 bases. CDR3 length: 13 residues. DNA of the CDR3: TGCGCCAGCAGCCAAGTCGTCACAGATACGCAGTATTTT. It specifies CASSQVVTDTQYF.

The V call is TRBV6-1, the J call TRBJ2-7, with TRBD2 matching over 11 bases. This CDR3 has 11 residues. Losses at the gene ends were 6 bases for V and 13 bases for J; bases not matched to a gene: 5. Looked up from germline, CDR1 is MNHNS and CDR2 is SASEGT. CDR3 amino acids: CASRLAGGLYF. CDR3 DNA sequence: TGTGCCAGCAGGCTAGCGGGAGGCCTCTACTTC.

The chain employs TRBV7-2 and TRBJ2-5; no clear D gene. The CDR3 has 14 residues. Germline values: CDR1 SGHTA, CDR2 FQGNSA. The ends were cut back, 5 bases at V and 3 bases at J, with 13 bases in the middle. The CDR3 loop is CASSPRTRKETQYF. CDR3 nucleotides: TGTGCCAGCAGCCCCCGGACCCGAAAAGAGACCCAGTACTTC. Combining the CDR3 with reference TRBV7-2 and TRBJ2-5 gives the whole variable domain GAGVSQSPSNKVTEKGKDVELRCDPISGHTALYWYRQSLGQGLEFLIYFQGNSAPDKSGLPSDRFSAERTGGSVSTLTIQRTQQEDSAVYLCASSPRTRKETQYFGPGTRLLVL.

The V call is TRBV19, the J call TRBJ2-2; D is undetermined. From germline, CDR1 is LNHDA and CDR2 SQIVND (reference sequence). The CDR3 has 13 residues. The V end lost 4 bases, the J end lost 5 bases, and 8 bases lay between the germline ends. CDR3 in DNA: TGTGCCAGTAGTAAGGTCGGGACCGGGGAGCTGTTTTTT. It is translated as CASSKVGTGELFF.

The V call is TRBV14, the J call TRBJ1-2, with unresolved D. Per the germline V gene, CDR1 is SGHDN and CDR2 is FVKESK. The CDR3 has 15 amino acids. V was shortened by 0 bases and J by 0 bases, with 8 bases between the two germline ends. The CDR3 nucleotides read TGTGCCAGCAGCCAAGATCGAACAACTAACTATGGCTACACCTTC. It encodes CASSQDRTTNYGYTF. The complete variable domain, with remaining parts taken from reference TRBV14 and TRBJ1-2, reads EAGVTQFPSHSVIEKGQTVTLRCDPISGHDNLYWYRRVMGKEIKFLLHFVKESKQDESGMPNNRFLAERTGGTYSTLKVQPAELEDSGVYFCASSQDRTTNYGYTFGSGTRLTVV.

V is TRBV7-9 and J is TRBJ2-3, with TRBD1 matching 7 bases. The V gene's germline CDR1 is SEHNR and CDR2 FQNEAQ (reference sequence). V gave up 1 base and J gave up 6 bases; unmatched junction bases: 1. The CDR3 length is 13 residues. This CDR3 is CASSLGQGDTQYF. CDR3 sequence (DNA): TGTGCCAGCAGCTTAGGACAGGGTGATACGCAGTATTTT.

The rearrangement joins TRBV5-5 to TRBJ2-2; no clear D. Germline V gene data show CDR1 as SGHKS and CDR2 as YYEKEE (reference sequence). Between the trimmed V and J ends, which lost 2 bases and 9 bases, there was a span of 8 bases. The CDR3 is 12 amino acids. CDR3 DNA sequence: TGTGCCAGCAGCTTACTTTTACGGGAGCTGTTTTTT. It encodes CASSLLLRELFF.

V gene TRBV18 combines with J gene TRBJ1-1; D is uncertain. The length of the CDR3 is 12 residues. The V end lost 3 bases, the J end lost 0 bases, and 2 bases lay between the germline ends. Germline values: CDR1 KGHSH, CDR2 LQKENI. The CDR3 sequence: CASSPLNTEAFF. CDR3 nucleotide sequence: TGTGCCAGCTCACCGTTGAACACTGAAGCTTTCTTT.

The chain uses TRBV5-4 and TRBJ1-2, with TRBD1 matching over 9 bases. The CDR3 sequence is 14 residues long. The ends lost 5 bases at V and 4 bases at J; junction bases unmatched: 6. Germline V gives CDR1 SGHNT, CDR2 YYREEE (reference sequence). DNA for the CDR3: TGTGCCAGCAGATACACAGGGGGCCCCTATGGCTACACCTTC. As protein: CASRYTGGPYGYTF.

V and J are TRBV21-1 and TRBJ1-2; the table assigns TRBD1, which was not confirmed against the DNA. TRBV21-1 is given as a pseudogene. The length of the CDR3 is 14 residues. CDR3 protein: CASSGTGDNYGYTF. CDR3 coding DNA: TGTGCCAGCAGCGGGACAGGGGATAACTATGGCTACACCTTC.

The chain carries TRBV28 and TRBJ1-2; 7 nucleotides agree with TRBD1. CDR3 length: 18 residues. Germline V CDR1 and CDR2: MDHEN, SYDVKM. V shed 6 bases, J shed 4 bases, and the junction held 20 bases outside the gene matches. CDR3 coding DNA: TGTGCCAGCAGCTCAGGGGGGACAGCCGGACTAAAAATCTATGGCTACACCTTC. The encoded protein is CASSSGGTAGLKIYGYTF.

The rearrangement uses TRBV7-9 and TRBJ1-2; D remains unclear. CDR3 length: 13 residues. Germline values: CDR1 SEHNR, CDR2 FQNEAQ (reference sequence). V gave up 4 bases and J gave up 4 bases, with 10 bases separating them. The CDR3 DNA sequence: TGTGCCAGCAGCTCATACAAATTCTATGGCTACACCTTC. Residues: CASSSYKFYGYTF.

The chain couples TRBV18 to TRBJ2-3; TRBD1 matches at 8 bases. CDR1 and CDR2 (germline): KGHSH, LQKENI. The CDR3 is 14 amino acids. The V segment lost 4 bases and the J segment 5 bases; nucleotides outside the gene matches: 5. As DNA, the CDR3 is TGTGCCAGCTCACTGACAGGGGAGATAGATACGCAGTATTTT. Its translation is CASSLTGEIDTQYF.

The chain combines TRBV2 with TRBJ2-6; a possible D gene is TRBD1 (5 bases). Trimming took 5 bases from V and 4 from J, leaving 12 bases between them. CDR1 and CDR2 (germline): SNHLY, FYNNEI. The CDR3 is 15 amino acids. CDR3 sequence: CASSTGQSGANVLTF. CDR3 coding DNA: TGTGCCAGCAGTACCGGACAATCCGGGGCCAACGTCCTGACTTTC.

The CDR3 loop reads CASSPAGELFF. Written as DNA, the CDR3 is TGTGCCAGCAGCCCCGCCGGGGAGCTGTTTTTT. The chain combines TRBV6-5 with TRBJ2-2, with D hard to call. Deletions cut 6 bases from V and 6 bases from J, with 5 bases between. The CDR3 spans 11 residues. Germline CDR1 MNHEY, CDR2 SVGAGI.

This sequence joins TRBV7-2 and TRBJ2-7; D unclear. Germline V gene lookup returns CDR1 SGHTA and CDR2 FQGNSA. V was clipped by 5 bases and J by 0 bases, with 8 bases between them. CDR3 size: 13 residues. The CDR3 DNA reads as TGTGCCAGCAGCCCGAGGAGCTCCTACGAGCAGTACTTC. It specifies CASSPRSSYEQYF.

The gene calls are TRBV9 and TRBJ2-5, with TRBD2 matching over 7 bases. The V and J ends lost 4 bases and 4 bases, in that order; junction bases with no gene match: 10. The CDR3 extends over 15 amino acids. Per the germline V gene, CDR1 is SGDLS and CDR2 is YYNGEE. The CDR3 sequence is CASSPRTRMGETQYF. As DNA, the CDR3 is TGTGCCAGCAGCCCTAGGACTAGAATGGGAGAGACCCAGTACTTC.

V and J are TRBV6-1 and TRBJ2-3; possible D gene TRBD1, 5 bases. Germline V gene lookup returns CDR1 MNHNS and CDR2 SASEGT. V was clipped by 4 bases and J by 0 bases, with 8 bases between them. This CDR3 has 14 amino acids. The CDR3 nucleotides read TGTGCCAGCAGTGCAAGGGGTAGCACAGATACGCAGTATTTT. Amino acids: CASSARGSTDTQYF.

The V and J genes are TRBV15 and TRBJ1-5, with D maybe TRBD1 (5 bases). Trimming cost V 1 base and J 7 bases, with 17 bases left between them. Per germline, CDR1 LNHNV and CDR2 YYDKDF (reference sequence). The CDR3 length is 16 residues. CDR3 loop: CATSRGRGPREQPQHF. In nucleotides, the CDR3 is TGTGCCACCAGCAGAGGAAGGGGTCCGCGGGAGCAGCCCCAGCATTTT.

This clone was observed a few times. The J gene is TRBJ1-4, the V gene TRBV4-3; TRBD1 agrees at 9 bases. The V segment lost 1 base and the J segment 7 bases; nucleotides outside the gene matches: 1. The CDR3 loop spans 14 amino acids. Per the germline V gene, CDR1 is LGHNA and CDR2 is YSLEER. The CDR3 region is CASSQGTGVEKLFF. CDR3 nucleotide sequence: TGCGCCAGCAGCCAAGGGACAGGGGTTGAAAAACTGTTTTTT.

The chain combines TRBV11-2 with TRBJ2-1; 10 bases map to TRBD1. Germline CDR1 reads SGHAT; CDR2 reads FQNNGV. Trimming at V came to 0 bases and at J to 7 bases, leaving 9 bases not matched to a gene. This CDR3 region has 17 residues. The CDR3 spells CASSLDFSRQGANEQFF. CDR3 nucleotides: TGTGCCAGCAGCTTAGATTTTAGCAGACAGGGGGCAAATGAGCAGTTCTTC.

This chain's CDR3 is CASSERGSPTDTQYF. The CDR3 DNA is TGTGCCAGCAGTGAACGAGGCAGCCCCACAGATACGCAGTATTTT. The rearrangement links TRBV6-1 to TRBJ2-3; no reliable D call. The V and J ends lost 2 bases and 2 bases respectively, with 11 bases between them. CDR1 and CDR2 from the germline V gene are MNHNS and SASEGT. This CDR3 spans 15 amino acids.